The sample holds a few counts of the clone carrying this T cell receptor beta chain. What it binds is unknown. Trimming took 3 bases from V and 1 from J, leaving 19 bases between them. CDR3 length equals 17 residues. In germline, CDR1 is PRHDT, CDR2 FYEKMQ (reference sequence). This specimen belongs to a study of identical twins. Study-level findings and limits: Sharing of beta out-of-frame sequences by twins showed a weaker excess. Interpretation of the results relied on cross-sectional statistical analysis and not on following the same donors.

TCRdb called the 5' RACE reads again in MiXCR, with one record for every CDR3 protein. The sample lists 550,000 to 700,000 distinct CDR3 sequences, around 21% occurring once. These data also formed part of another study, on T cells expressing NK-cell markers. That work states: Dominant NKG2C+ clonotype frequencies of about 1.0-8% of CD8+ T cells were measured in over five donors.

The sequence was collected from a woman aged 18-30 years in good health. The specimen was PBMCs. The J gene is TRBJ2-7, the V gene TRBV13, with D uncertain. CDR3 coding DNA: TGTGCCAGCAGCTTCCTTAAGACTGGCCGAAGATCCTACGAGCAGTACTTC. Its translation is CASSFLKTGRRSYEQYF.